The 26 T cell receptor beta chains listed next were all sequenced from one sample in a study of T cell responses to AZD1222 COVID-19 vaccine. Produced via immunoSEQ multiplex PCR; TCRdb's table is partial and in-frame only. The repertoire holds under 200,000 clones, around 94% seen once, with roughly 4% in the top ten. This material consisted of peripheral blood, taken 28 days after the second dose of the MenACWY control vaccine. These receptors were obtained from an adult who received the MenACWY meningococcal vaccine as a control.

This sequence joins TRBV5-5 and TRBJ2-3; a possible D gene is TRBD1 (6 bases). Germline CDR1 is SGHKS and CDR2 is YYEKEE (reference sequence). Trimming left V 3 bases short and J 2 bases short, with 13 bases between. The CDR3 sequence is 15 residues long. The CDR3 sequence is CASSSGHPTTDTQYF. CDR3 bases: TGTGCCAGCAGCTCGGGACACCCAACCACAGATACGCAGTATTTT.

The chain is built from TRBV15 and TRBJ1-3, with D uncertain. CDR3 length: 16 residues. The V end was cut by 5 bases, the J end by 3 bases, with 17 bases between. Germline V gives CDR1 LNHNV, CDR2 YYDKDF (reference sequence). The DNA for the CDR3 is TGTGCCACCAGCGGTCGACGGGCAACCGATGGAAACACCATATATTTT. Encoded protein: CATSGRRATDGNTIYF.

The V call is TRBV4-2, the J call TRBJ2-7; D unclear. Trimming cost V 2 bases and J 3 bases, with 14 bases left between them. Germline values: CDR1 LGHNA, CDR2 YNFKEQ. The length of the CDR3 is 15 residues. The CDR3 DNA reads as TGTGCCAGCAGCCAACTTGACGGAGTCAACTACGAGCAGTACTTC. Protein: CASSQLDGVNYEQYF.

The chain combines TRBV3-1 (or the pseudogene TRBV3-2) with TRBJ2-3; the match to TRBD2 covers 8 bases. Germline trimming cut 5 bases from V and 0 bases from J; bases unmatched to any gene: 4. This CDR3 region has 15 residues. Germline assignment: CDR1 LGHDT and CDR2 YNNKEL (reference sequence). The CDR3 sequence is CASSEAGASTDTQYF. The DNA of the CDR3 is TGTGCCAGCAGCGAAGCGGGGGCTAGCACAGATACGCAGTATTTT.

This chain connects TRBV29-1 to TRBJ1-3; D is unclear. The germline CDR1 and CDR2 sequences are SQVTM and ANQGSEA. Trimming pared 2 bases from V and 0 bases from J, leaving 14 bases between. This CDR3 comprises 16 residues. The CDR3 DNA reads TGCAGCGTTGAATGGGTACAGCTGGACTCTGGAAACACCATATATTTT. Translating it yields CSVEWVQLDSGNTIYF.

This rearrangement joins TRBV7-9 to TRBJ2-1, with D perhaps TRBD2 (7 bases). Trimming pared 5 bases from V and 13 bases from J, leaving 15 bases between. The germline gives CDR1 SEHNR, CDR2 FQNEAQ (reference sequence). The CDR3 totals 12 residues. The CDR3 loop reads CASSRGAGAQFF. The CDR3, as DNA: TGTGCCAGCAGCCGGGGGGCGGGAGCACAGTTCTTC. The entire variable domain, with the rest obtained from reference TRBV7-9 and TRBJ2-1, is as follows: DTGVSQNPRHKITKRGQNVTFRCDPISEHNRLYWYRQTLGQGPEFLTYFQNEAQLEKSRLLSDRFSAERPKGSFSTLEIQRTEQGDSAMYLCASSRGAGAQFFGPGTRLTVL.

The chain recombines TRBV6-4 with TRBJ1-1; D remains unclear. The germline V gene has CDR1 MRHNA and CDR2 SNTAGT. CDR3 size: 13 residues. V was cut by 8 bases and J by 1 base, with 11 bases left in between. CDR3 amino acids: CASAQYGNTEAFF. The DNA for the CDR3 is TGTGCCAGCGCCCAGTACGGGAACACTGAAGCTTTCTTT.

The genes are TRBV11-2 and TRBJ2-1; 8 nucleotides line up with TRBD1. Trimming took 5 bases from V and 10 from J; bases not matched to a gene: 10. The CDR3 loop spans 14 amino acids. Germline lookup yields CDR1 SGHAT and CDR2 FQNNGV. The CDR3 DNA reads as TGTGCCAGCAGCAAGAGGACAGGGTCGTGGGAGCAGTTCTTC. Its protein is CASSKRTGSWEQFF.

The CDR3 here is CSASGLRNEQYF. As DNA, the CDR3 is TGCAGTGCTAGTGGGCTACGCAACGAGCAGTACTTC. This chain connects TRBV20-1 to TRBJ2-7; D unclear. Trimming took off 3 bases at V and 5 bases at J, with 11 bases between the two ends. The CDR3 sequence is 12 residues long. Germline V gene sequence: CDR1 DFQATT, CDR2 SNEGSKA (reference sequence).

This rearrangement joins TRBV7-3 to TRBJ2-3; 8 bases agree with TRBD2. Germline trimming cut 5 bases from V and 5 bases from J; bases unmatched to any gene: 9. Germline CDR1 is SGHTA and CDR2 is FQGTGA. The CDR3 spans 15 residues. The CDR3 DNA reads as TGTGCCAGCAGCGGGGGACTAGGTGGAGTAGATACGCAGTATTTT. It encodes CASSGGLGGVDTQYF.

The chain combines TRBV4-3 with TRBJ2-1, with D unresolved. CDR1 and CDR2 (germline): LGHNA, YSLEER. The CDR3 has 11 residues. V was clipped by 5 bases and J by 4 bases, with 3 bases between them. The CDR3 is CASSEYNEQFF. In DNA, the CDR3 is TGCGCCAGCAGCGAATACAATGAGCAGTTCTTC.

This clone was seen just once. The CDR3 bases are TGTGCCACCAGCTCCCACCAGGGGCTAGCGGGCTACAATGAGCAGTTCTTC. Protein: CATSSHQGLAGYNEQFF. J is TRBJ2-1 and V is TRBV15, with 8 bases fitting TRBD2. Trimming cost V 5 bases and J 3 bases; bases outside gene matches: 12. The CDR3 is 17 amino acids. From germline, CDR1 is LNHNV and CDR2 YYDKDF (reference sequence). The full variable domain, with the rest looked up from reference TRBV15 and TRBJ2-1, is DAMVIQNPRYQVTQFGKPVTLSCSQTLNHNVMYWYQQKSSQAPKLLFHYYDKDFNNEADTPDNFQSRRPNTSFCFLDIRSPGLGDTAMYLCATSSHQGLAGYNEQFFGPGTRLTVL.

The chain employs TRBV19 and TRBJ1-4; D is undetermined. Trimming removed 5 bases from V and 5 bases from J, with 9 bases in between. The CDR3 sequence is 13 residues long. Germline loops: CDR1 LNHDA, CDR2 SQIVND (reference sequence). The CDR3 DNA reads TGTGCCAGTAGTGTCGGACGGAATGAAAAACTGTTTTTT. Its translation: CASSVGRNEKLFF.

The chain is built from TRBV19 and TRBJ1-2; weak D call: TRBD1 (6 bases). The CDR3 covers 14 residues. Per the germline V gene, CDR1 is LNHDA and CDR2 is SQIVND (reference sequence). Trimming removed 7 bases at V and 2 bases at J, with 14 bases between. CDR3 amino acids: CASTGQRANYGYTF. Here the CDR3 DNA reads TGTGCCAGTACTGGACAGCGAGCAAACTATGGCTACACCTTC.

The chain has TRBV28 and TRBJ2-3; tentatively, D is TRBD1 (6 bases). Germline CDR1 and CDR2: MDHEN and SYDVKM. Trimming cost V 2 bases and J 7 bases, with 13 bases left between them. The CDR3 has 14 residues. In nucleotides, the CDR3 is TGTGCCAGCAGTTTAGCGGACAGCTACAATACGCAGTATTTT. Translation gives CASSLADSYNTQYF.

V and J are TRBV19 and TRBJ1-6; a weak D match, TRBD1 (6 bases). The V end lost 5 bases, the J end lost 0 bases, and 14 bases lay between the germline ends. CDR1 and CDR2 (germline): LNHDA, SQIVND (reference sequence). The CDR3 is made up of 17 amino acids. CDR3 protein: CASSPGQWSSYNSPLHF. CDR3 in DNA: TGTGCCAGTAGTCCCGGACAGTGGAGCTCCTATAATTCACCCCTCCACTTT.

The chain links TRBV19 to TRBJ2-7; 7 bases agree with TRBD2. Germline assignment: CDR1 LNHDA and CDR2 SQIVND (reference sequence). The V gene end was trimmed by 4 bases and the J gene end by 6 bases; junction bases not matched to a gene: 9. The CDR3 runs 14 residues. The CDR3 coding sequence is TGTGCCAGTAGTAGGGACTATGGGCCCTCCGAGCAGTACTTC. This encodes CASSRDYGPSEQYF.

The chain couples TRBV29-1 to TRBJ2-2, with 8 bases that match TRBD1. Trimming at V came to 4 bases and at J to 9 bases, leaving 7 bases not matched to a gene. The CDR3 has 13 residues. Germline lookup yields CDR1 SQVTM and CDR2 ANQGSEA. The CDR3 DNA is TGCAGCGTTGTCGCAGGGGGCTTACGGGAGCTGTTTTTT. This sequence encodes CSVVAGGLRELFF.

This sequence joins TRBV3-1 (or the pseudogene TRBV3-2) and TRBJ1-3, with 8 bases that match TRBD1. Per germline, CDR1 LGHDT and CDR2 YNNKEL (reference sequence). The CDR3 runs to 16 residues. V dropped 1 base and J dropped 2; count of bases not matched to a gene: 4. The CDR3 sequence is CASSQVQGAAGNTIYF. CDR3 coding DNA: TGTGCCAGCAGCCAAGTTCAGGGGGCTGCTGGAAACACCATATATTTT.

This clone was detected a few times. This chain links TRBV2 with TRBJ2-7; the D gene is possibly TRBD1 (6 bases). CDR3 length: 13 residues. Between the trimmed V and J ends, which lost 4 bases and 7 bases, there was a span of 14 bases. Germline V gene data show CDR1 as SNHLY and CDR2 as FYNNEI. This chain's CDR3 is CASSGGQGREQYF. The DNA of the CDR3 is TGTGCCAGCAGTGGAGGCCAGGGGCGTGAGCAGTACTTC.

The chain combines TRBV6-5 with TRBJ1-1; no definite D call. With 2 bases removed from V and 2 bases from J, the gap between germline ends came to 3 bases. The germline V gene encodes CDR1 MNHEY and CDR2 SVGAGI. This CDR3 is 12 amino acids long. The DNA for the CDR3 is TGTGCCAGCAGTTACCGAAACACTGAAGCTTTCTTT. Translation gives CASSYRNTEAFF.

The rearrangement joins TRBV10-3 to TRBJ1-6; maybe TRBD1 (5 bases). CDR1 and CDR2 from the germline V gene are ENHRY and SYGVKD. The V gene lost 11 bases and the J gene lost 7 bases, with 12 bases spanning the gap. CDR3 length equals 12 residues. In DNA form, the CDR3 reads TGTGCCGGGGGGGAGGCCAATTCACCCCTCCACTTT. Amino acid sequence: CAGGEANSPLHF.

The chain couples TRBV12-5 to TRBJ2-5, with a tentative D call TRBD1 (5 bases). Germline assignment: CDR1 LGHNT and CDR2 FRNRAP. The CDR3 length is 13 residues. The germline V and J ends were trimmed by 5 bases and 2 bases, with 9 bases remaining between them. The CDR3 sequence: CASGLWTQETQYF. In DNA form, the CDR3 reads TGTGCTAGTGGTCTCTGGACACAAGAGACCCAGTACTTC.

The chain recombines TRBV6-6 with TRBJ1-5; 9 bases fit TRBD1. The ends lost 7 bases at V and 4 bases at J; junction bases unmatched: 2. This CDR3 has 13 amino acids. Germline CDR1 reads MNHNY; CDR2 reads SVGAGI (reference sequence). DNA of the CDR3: TGTGCCAGCAACGACAGGGGGAATCAGCCCCAGCATTTT. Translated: CASNDRGNQPQHF.

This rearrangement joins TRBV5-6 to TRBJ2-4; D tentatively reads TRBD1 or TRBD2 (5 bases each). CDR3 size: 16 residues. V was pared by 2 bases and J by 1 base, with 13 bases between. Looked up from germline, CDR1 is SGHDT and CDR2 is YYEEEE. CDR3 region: CASSFWGWGAKNIQYF. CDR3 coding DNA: TGTGCCAGCAGCTTTTGGGGCTGGGGGGCCAAAAACATTCAGTACTTC. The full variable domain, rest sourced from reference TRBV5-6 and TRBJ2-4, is DAGVTQSPTHLIKTRGQQVTLRCSPKSGHDTVSWYQQALGQGPQFIFQYYEEEERQRGNFPDRFSGHQFPNYSSELNVNALLLGDSALYLCASSFWGWGAKNIQYFGAGTRLSVL.

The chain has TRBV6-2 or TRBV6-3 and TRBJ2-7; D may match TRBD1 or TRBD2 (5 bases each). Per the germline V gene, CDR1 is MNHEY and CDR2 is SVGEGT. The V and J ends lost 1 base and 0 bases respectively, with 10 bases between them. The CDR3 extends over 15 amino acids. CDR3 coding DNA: TGTGCCAGCAGTTACTGGGACCTAAGCTCCTACGAGCAGTACTTC. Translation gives CASSYWDLSSYEQYF.